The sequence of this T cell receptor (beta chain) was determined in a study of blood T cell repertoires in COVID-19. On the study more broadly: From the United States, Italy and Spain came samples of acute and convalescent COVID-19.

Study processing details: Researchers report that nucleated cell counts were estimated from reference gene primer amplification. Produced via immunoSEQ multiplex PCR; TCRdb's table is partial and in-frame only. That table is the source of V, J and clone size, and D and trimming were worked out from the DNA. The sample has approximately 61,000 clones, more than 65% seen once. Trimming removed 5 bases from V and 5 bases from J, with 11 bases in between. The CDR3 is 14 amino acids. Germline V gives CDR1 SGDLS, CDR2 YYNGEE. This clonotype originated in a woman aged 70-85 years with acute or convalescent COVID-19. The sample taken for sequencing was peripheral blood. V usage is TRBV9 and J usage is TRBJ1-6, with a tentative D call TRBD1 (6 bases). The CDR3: CASSPYRDNSPLHF. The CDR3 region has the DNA TGTGCCAGCAGTCCCTACAGGGATAATTCACCCCTCCACTTT. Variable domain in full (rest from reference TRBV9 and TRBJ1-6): DSGVTQTPKHLITATGQRVTLRCSPRSGDLSVYWYQQSLDQGLQFLIQYYNGEERAKGNILERFSAQQFPDLHSELNLSSLELGDSALYFCASSPYRDNSPLHFGNGTRLTVT.